The 8 T cell receptor beta chains below were found in one sample sequenced in a study of shared clonotypes between healthy human individuals. Only in-frame clones appear in the TCRdb table, and some are missing; sequencing was by immunoSEQ multiplex PCR. The data show 2.5 million or so clones, roughly 92% seen once. The specimen sequenced was naive CD4+ T cells sorted from blood. Subset meaning: CD45RA+ positively selected. These receptors came from a man in his late teens or twenties in good health.

This chain connects TRBV5-1 to TRBJ1-6; TRBD1 agrees at 7 bases. This CDR3 is 19 amino acids long. V lost 0 bases to trimming and J lost 1 base; unmatched junction nucleotides: 10. CDR1 SGHRS and CDR2 YFSETQ come from the germline V gene. For the CDR3, the DNA is TGCGCCAGCAGCTTGGCCGCGGCAGGGGGAGGGTCCTATAATTCACCCCTCCACTTT. Encoded protein: CASSLAAAGGGSYNSPLHF.

This chain joins TRBV30 and TRBJ2-7, with unresolved D. Germline CDR1 GTSNPN, CDR2 SVGIG (reference sequence). CDR3 length equals 10 residues. Deletions cut 0 bases from V and 5 bases from J, with 2 bases between. CDR3 DNA sequence: TGTGCCTGGAGTGTAAACGAGCAGTACTTC. As protein: CAWSVNEQYF.

V gene TRBV6-1 combines with J gene TRBJ2-7, with 7 nucleotides matching TRBD1. Germline loops: CDR1 MNHNS, CDR2 SASEGT. Trimming at V came to 8 bases and at J to 3 bases, leaving 7 bases not matched to a gene. The CDR3 totals 13 residues. CDR3 region: CASLKGTVYEQYF. As DNA, the CDR3 is TGTGCCAGCCTCAAGGGGACAGTCTACGAGCAGTACTTC.

The chain has TRBV11-3 and TRBJ1-6; unclear D gene. Germline CDR1 and CDR2: SGHNT and YENEEA. Trimming left V 3 bases short and J 8 bases short, with 14 bases between. The CDR3 contains 15 residues. The CDR3 nucleotides are TGTGCCAGCAGCTTGGACGGTCGATATGATTCACCCCTCCACTTT. Its translation is CASSLDGRYDSPLHF.

This clone was detected a few times. The V gene is TRBV10-1, the J gene TRBJ1-1, with 8 bases identical to TRBD1. CDR1 is WNHNN and CDR2 is SYGVQD in the germline V gene (reference sequence). J gave up 4 bases and V 3 bases, and 1 base lay outside the gene matches. The CDR3 length is 13 residues. This chain's CDR3 is CASSDRGLTEAFF. The CDR3 region has the DNA TGCGCCAGCAGTGACAGGGGGCTCACTGAAGCTTTCTTT.

This clone was seen only a few times. The genes are TRBV4-3 and TRBJ1-1; D call uncertain. V lost 4 bases to trimming and J lost 3 bases, with 12 bases between them. CDR1 and CDR2 from the germline V gene are LGHNA and YSLEER. The CDR3 totals 14 residues. CDR3 sequence (DNA): TGCGCCAGCAGCCCCCAAGGAAGTCACACTGAAGCTTTCTTT. It encodes CASSPQGSHTEAFF.

This chain uses TRBV28 with TRBJ1-1; D is uncertain. V was shortened by 3 bases and J by 3 bases, with 17 bases between the two germline ends. CDR1 is MDHEN and CDR2 is SYDVKM in the germline V gene. CDR3 length equals 16 residues. The CDR3 spells CASSFPGRAEYTEAFF. The CDR3 bases are TGTGCCAGCAGTTTCCCCGGCCGGGCCGAGTACACTGAAGCTTTCTTT. The variable domain in full, completed from reference TRBV28 and TRBJ1-1, reads DVKVTQSSRYLVKRTGEKVFLECVQDMDHENMFWYRQDPGLGLRLIYFSYDVKMKEKGDIPEGYSVSREKKERFSLILESASTNQTSMYLCASSFPGRAEYTEAFFGQGTRLTVV.

This chain connects TRBV7-2 to TRBJ2-1; 8 nucleotides align to TRBD2. V dropped 2 bases and J dropped 2; count of bases not matched to a gene: 2. CDR3 size: 15 residues. The germline V gene has CDR1 SGHTA and CDR2 FQGNSA. DNA for the CDR3: TGTGCCAGCAGCTTACGACTAGCGCCCTACAATGAGCAGTTCTTC. It is translated as CASSLRLAPYNEQFF.